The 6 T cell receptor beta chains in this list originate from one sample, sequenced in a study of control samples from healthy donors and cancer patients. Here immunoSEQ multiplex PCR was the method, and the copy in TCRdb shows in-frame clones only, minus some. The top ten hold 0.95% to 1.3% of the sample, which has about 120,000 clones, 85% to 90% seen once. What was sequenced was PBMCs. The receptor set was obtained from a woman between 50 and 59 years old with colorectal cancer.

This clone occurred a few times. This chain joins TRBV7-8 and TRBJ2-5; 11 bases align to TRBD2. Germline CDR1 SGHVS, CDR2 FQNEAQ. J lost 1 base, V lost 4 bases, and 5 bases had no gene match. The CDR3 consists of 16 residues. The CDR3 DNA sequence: TGTGCCAGCAGCTCCTCTAGCGGGGGGTCCCAAGAGACCCAGTACTTC. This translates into CASSSSSGGSQETQYF.

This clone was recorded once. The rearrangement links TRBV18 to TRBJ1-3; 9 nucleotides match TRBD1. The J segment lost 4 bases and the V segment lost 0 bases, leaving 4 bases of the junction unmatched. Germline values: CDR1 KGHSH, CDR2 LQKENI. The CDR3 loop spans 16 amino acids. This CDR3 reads CASSPPLGQGGNTIYF. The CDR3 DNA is TGTGCCAGCTCACCACCCCTGGGACAGGGCGGAAACACCATATATTTT.

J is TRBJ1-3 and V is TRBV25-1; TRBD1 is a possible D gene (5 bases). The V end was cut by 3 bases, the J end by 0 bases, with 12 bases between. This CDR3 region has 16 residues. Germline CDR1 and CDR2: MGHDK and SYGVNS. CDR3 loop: CASSDPGRSSGNTIYF. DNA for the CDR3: TGTGCCAGCAGTGACCCGGGACGGAGCTCTGGAAACACCATATATTTT.

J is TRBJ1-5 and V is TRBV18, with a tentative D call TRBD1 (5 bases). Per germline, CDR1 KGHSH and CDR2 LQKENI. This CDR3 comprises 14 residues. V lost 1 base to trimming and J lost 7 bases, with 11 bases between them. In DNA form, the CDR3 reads TGTGCCAGCTCACCACTCCAGGGCGAGCAGCCCCAGCATTTT. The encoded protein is CASSPLQGEQPQHF.

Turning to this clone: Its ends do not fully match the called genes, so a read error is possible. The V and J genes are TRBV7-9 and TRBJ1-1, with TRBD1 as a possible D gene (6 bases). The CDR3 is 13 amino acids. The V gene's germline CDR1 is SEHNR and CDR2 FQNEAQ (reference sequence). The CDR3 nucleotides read TGTGCCAGCAGCATTGGACAGAACTCTGAAGCTTTCTTT. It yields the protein CASSIGQNSEAFF.

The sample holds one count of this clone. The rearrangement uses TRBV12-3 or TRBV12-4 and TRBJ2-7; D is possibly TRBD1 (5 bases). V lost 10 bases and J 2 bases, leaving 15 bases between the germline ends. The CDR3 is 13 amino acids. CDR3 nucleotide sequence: TGTGCCACAAAAGCAACAGGAGCCTACGAGCAGTACTTC. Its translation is CATKATGAYEQYF.